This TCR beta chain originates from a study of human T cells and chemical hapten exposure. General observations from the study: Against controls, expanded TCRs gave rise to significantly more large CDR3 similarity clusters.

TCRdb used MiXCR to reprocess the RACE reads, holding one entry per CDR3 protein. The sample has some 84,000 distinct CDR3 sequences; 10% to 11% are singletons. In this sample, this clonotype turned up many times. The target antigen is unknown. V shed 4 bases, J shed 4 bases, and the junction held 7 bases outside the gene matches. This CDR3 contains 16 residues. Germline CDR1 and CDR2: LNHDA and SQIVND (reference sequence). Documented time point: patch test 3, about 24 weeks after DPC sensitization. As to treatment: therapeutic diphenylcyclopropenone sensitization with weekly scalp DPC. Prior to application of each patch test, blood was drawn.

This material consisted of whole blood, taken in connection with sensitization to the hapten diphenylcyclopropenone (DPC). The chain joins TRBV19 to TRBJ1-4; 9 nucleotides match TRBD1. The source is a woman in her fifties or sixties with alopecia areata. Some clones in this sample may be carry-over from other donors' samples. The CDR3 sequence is CASSTGTGHGNEKLFF. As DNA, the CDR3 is TGTGCCAGTAGTACAGGGACAGGGCACGGTAATGAAAAACTGTTTTTT.